This TCR beta chain appears in the sequencing data of a study of blood T cells in healthy people across ages. Findings of the study overall: TCR beta diversity, measured per million T cells, fell in a roughly linear way with age.

Around 10 milliliters of peripheral blood were drawn from each donor. V lost 2 bases to trimming and J lost 6 bases, with 19 bases between them. The V gene's germline CDR1 is SGHRS and CDR2 YFSETQ. The CDR3 is made up of 16 amino acids. Together with a sample-barcoded 5' primer, a J-beta primer mix was included in a second PCR lasting about 6 to 12 cycles. Each cDNA was tagged by a template-switch adaptor containing 12 random nucleotides. From the 5' RACE reads, TCRdb called clonotypes with MiXCR, one entry per CDR3 protein. The sample carries about 2 million distinct CDR3 sequences, roughly 52% recorded once. This clonotype came up many times. The antigen remains unidentified.

Sequencing was performed on blood. J is TRBJ2-3 and V is TRBV5-1; unclear D gene. This receptor was taken from a woman in her 40s in good health. This CDR3 reads CASSFPAVGSQDTQYF. CDR3 nucleotides: TGCGCCAGCAGCTTCCCAGCCGTGGGGTCTCAGGATACGCAGTATTTT.